These T cell receptor beta chains were read from a single sample in a study of T-cell reconstitution after alpha-beta-depleted transplantation in children. TCRdb reprocessed the PCR reads with MiXCR, giving one entry per CDR3 protein. The repertoire includes some 460,000 distinct CDR3 sequences, 15% to 20% of them detected once, and under 30% sits in the top ten. Sample: PBMCs, mostly from graft donor cells, taken 360 days after TCRalphabeta/CD19-depleted stem cell transplant. The receptor set was obtained from a boy under two years old who had a stem cell transplant for Wiskott-Aldrich syndrome, so the T cells may come from the graft donor. CDR3s include the opening cysteine and the closing phenylalanine or tryptophan. A D gene is named only where the DNA matches it firmly. Size tells how often a clone was seen (once, few, many) or the class of an expanded clone, and some rows leave it out.

j_gene | d_gene | abundance | v_gene | CDR3nt | CDR3aa
TRBJ2-1 | NA | few | TRBV28 | TGTGCCAGCCTCTCGGGCAATGAGCAGTTCTTC | CASLSGNEQFF
TRBJ2-7 | TRBD2 | NA | TRBV20-1 | TGCAGTGCTGGAATTCTAGCGGGAGGCTCCTACGAGCAGTACTTC | CSAGILAGGSYEQYF
TRBJ2-1 | TRBD2 | few | TRBV5-1 | TGCGCCAGCAGCTTGGGTGGTAGCGGGAGTGGTGAGCAGTTCTTC | CASSLGGSGSGEQFF
TRBJ1-1 | NA | NA | TRBV12-3/TRBV12-4 | TGTGCCAGCAGTTTAAGGCCCAAGGTCGACACTGAAGCTTTCTTT | CASSLRPKVDTEAFF
TRBJ1-2 | NA | few | TRBV2 | TGTGCCAGCGTGAGGGACTCCAACTATGGCTACACCTTC | CASVRDSNYGYTF
TRBJ2-1 | NA | NA | TRBV4-1 | TGCGCCAGCAGCCAAGGGGGTCTGGCTTTTAGCTCCTACAATGAGCAGTTCTTC | CASSQGGLAFSSYNEQFF
TRBJ2-3 | NA | NA | TRBV7-2 | TGTGCCAGCAGCTTGCAGCGGATTTCTAGCACAGATACGCAGTATTTT | CASSLQRISSTDTQYF
TRBJ1-5 | NA | few | TRBV6-1 | TGTGCCAGCACCCTCAGCTATCATCAGCCCCAGCATTTT | CASTLSYHQPQHF
TRBJ2-6 | NA | NA | TRBV19 | TGTGCCAGTAGTCGCCCAGTCTCTGGGGCCAACGTCCTGACTTTC | CASSRPVSGANVLTF
TRBJ2-3 | TRBD2 | few | TRBV7-6 | TGTGCCAGCAGCCCGGTAGCGGGAGGACGGGCAGATACGCAGTATTTT | CASSPVAGGRADTQYF
TRBJ2-1 | TRBD2 | NA | TRBV12-3/TRBV12-4 | TGTGCCAGCAGTCGAGGAACCGGGACTAGTGACTACAATGAGCAGTTCTTC | CASSRGTGTSDYNEQFF
TRBJ2-1 | TRBD2 | NA | TRBV11-1 | TGTGCCAGCAGCTCCTTGAAGGGAGGTTCAGCGGGAGGGCACAATGAGCAGTTCTTC | CASSSLKGGSAGGHNEQFF
TRBJ1-4 | NA | many | TRBV5-8 | TGTGCCAGCAGCTTCTGGATTAATGAAAAACTGTTTTTT | CASSFWINEKLFF
TRBJ2-1 | TRBD2 | many | TRBV12-3/TRBV12-4 | TGTGCCAGCAGCGGACTAGCCGTTTACAATGAGCAGTTCTTC | CASSGLAVYNEQFF
TRBJ2-1 | TRBD2 | NA | TRBV12-3/TRBV12-4 | TGTGCCAGCAGTCACGGGAGTTCCGGGAGGGCCCTTGAGCAGTTCTTC | CASSHGSSGRALEQFF
TRBJ1-4 | NA | few | TRBV5-1 | TGCGCCAGCAGCTTGGGACAGACTCCTAATGAAAAACTGTTTTTT | CASSLGQTPNEKLFF
TRBJ2-2 | NA | few | TRBV11-2 | TGTGCCAGCAGCTTAGGCGGTGTAAAGAACACCGGGGAGCTGTTTTTT | CASSLGGVKNTGELFF
TRBJ1-5 | TRBD1 | NA | TRBV12-3/TRBV12-4 | TGTGCCAGCAGGCAAACAGGGGCGAGCAATCAGCCCCAGCATTTT | CASRQTGASNQPQHF
TRBJ2-3 | TRBD2 | NA | TRBV29-1 | TGCAGCGTTGAGGCCGCGGGAGTAGCAGATACGCAGTATTTT | CSVEAAGVADTQYF
TRBJ2-5 | TRBD2 | few | TRBV20-1 | TGCAGTGCGGGACTAATTGCGGAGACCCAGTACTTC | CSAGLIAETQYF
TRBJ2-7 | NA | few | TRBV18 | TGTGCCAGCTCACCAAACCAAGGGGGGGAGTACTTC | CASSPNQGGEYF
TRBJ2-5 | TRBD1 | few | TRBV7-9 | TGTGCCAGCAGCTTACGAGACAGGGCCCAAGAGACCCAGTACTTT | CASSLRDRAQETQYF
TRBJ2-1 | TRBD2 | few | TRBV3-1 | TGTGCCAGCAGCCCAGGCGGGGGGGGGAGCAATGAGCAGTTCTTC | CASSPGGGGSNEQFF
TRBJ1-5 | TRBD1 | few | TRBV20-1 | TGCAGTGGAACCGGGACAGGGGGCAATCAGCCCCAGCATTTT | CSGTGTGGNQPQHF
TRBJ2-7 | TRBD1 | NA | TRBV7-9 | TGTGCCAGCAGCTTAGGGGTCGGGACAGCCTACGAGCAGTACTTC | CASSLGVGTAYEQYF
TRBJ2-5 | TRBD2 | few | TRBV6-5 | TGTGCCAGCAGTTACCTTGGACTAGCGGGCCAAGAGACCCAGTACTTC | CASSYLGLAGQETQYF
TRBJ1-5 | TRBD1 | NA | TRBV7-2 | TGTGCCAGCAGCTTAGGGGGGACAGGCTTCAATCAGCCCCAGCATTTT | CASSLGGTGFNQPQHF
TRBJ2-2 | NA | few | TRBV7-2 | TGTGCCAGCACCCAGACAGTAAACACCGGGGAGCTGTTTTTT | CASTQTVNTGELFF
TRBJ2-1 | NA | few | TRBV12-3/TRBV12-4 | TGTGCCAGCAGTTTCTGGATAGGGACGGATGAGCAGTTCTTC | CASSFWIGTDEQFF
TRBJ2-2 | TRBD2 | NA | TRBV7-2 | TGTGCCAGCAGCCTTCTAGCGGGGGCCGCCGGGGAGCTGTTTTTT | CASSLLAGAAGELFF